Listed below are T cell receptor beta chains from one sample, sequenced in a study of CD8 T cells in Susac syndrome. TCRdb redid the calling of the immunoSEQ multiplex PCR reads with MiXCR, one entry per CDR3 protein. This sample carries approximately 190,000 distinct CDR3 sequences, nearly 97% of them seen once, and the ten largest clones take approximately 0.098%. Source material: CD4+ T cells from PBMCs. These receptors came from a human donor with Susac syndrome. Both conserved end residues are part of each CDR3. Fields, in order: V gene, D gene, J gene, CDR3 protein, CDR3 DNA. The D gene is left open where the match is weak.

>TRBV4-1|.|TRBJ1-1
CASSQERITEAFF
TGCGCCAGCAGCCAAGAGCGGATCACTGAAGCTTTCTTT
>TRBV20-1|.|TRBJ2-1
CSARDPTGAYNEQFF
TGCAGTGCTAGAGATCCAACCGGGGCGTACAATGAGCAGTTCTTC
>TRBV28|.|TRBJ1-2
CASSSGTGGYGYTF
TGTGCCAGCAGTTCCGGGACGGGGGGATATGGCTACACCTTC
>TRBV12-3/TRBV12-4|TRBD2|TRBJ2-7
CASRGGTSGTYEQYF
TGTGCCAGCAGAGGCGGGACTAGCGGCACCTACGAGCAGTACTTC
>TRBV6-2/TRBV6-3|.|TRBJ2-5
CASSAPWREETQYF
TGTGCCAGCAGTGCTCCGTGGCGAGAAGAGACCCAGTACTTC
>TRBV9|.|TRBJ1-6
CASSLRDLRDSPLHF
TGTGCCAGCAGCCTCCGGGACCTAAGAGATTCACCCCTCCACTTT
>TRBV20-1|TRBD1|TRBJ1-6
CSASAPGQGSSPLHF
TGCAGTGCTTCTGCCCCCGGACAGGGGAGCTCACCCCTCCACTTT
>TRBV27|TRBD2|TRBJ2-5
CASSTLAGGETQYF
TGTGCCAGCAGTACACTAGCGGGGGGCGAGACCCAGTACTTC
>TRBV14|.|TRBJ1-2
CASSQVSGQSVYGYTF
TGTGCCAGCAGCCAAGTATCCGGACAGAGTGTCTATGGCTACACCTTC
>TRBV19|.|TRBJ2-7
CASSIRMDSSYEQYF
TGTGCCAGTAGTATAAGGATGGACAGTTCCTACGAGCAGTACTTC
>TRBV3-1|.|TRBJ2-1
CASSPRRIYGNEQFF
TGTGCCAGCAGCCCTAGACGGATCTACGGCAATGAGCAGTTCTTC
>TRBV19|.|TRBJ2-4
CASSLGGNTKNIQYF
TGTGCCAGTAGTCTCGGGGGTAATACCAAAAACATTCAGTACTTC
>TRBV14|.|TRBJ2-7
CASSQERHFYEQYF
TGTGCCAGCAGCCAAGAAAGACATTTCTACGAGCAGTACTTC
>TRBV6-2/TRBV6-3|.|TRBJ1-5
CASSSRRVGQPQHF
TGTGCCAGCAGTTCCAGACGGGTGGGTCAGCCCCAGCATTTT
>TRBV11-1|TRBD2|TRBJ2-5
CASSLRTSGVEETQYF
TGTGCCAGCAGCTTGAGGACTAGCGGGGTAGAGGAGACCCAGTACTTC
>TRBV14|.|TRBJ2-7
CASSPTRLGEQYF
TGTGCCAGCAGCCCCACAAGGCTGGGAGAGCAGTACTTC
>TRBV29-1|.|TRBJ2-5
CSVARAGRGETQYF
TGCAGCGTTGCTCGGGCGGGCAGGGGAGAGACCCAGTACTTC
>TRBV6-6|.|TRBJ1-5
CASNPTTPGQPQHF
TGTGCCAGCAACCCGACCACCCCGGGCCAGCCCCAGCATTTT